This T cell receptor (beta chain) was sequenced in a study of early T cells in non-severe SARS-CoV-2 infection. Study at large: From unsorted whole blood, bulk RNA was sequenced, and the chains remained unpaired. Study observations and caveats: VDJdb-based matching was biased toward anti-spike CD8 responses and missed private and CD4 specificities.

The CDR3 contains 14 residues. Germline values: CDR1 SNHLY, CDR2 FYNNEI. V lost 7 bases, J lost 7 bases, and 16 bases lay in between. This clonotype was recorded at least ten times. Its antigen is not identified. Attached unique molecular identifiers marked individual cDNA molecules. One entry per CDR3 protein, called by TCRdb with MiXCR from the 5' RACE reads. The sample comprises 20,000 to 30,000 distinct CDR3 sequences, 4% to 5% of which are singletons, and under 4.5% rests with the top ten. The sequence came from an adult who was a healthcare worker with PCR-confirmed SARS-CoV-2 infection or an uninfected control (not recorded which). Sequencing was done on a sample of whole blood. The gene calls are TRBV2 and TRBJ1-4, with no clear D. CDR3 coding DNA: TGTGCCAGCATCGCCGACCCGCGGGGTGAAAAACTGTTTTTT. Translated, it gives CASIADPRGEKLFF.